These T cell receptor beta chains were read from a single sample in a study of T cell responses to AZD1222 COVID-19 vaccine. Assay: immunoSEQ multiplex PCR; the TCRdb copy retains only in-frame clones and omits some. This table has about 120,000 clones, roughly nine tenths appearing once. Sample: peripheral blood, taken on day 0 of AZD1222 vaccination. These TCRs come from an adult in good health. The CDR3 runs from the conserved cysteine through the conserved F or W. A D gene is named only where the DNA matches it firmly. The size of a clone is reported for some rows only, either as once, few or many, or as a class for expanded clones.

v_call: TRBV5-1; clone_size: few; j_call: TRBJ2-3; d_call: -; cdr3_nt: TGCGCCAGCAGCTTGGGGTTAGTAGGCACAGATACGCAGTATTTT; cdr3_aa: CASSLGLVGTDTQYF
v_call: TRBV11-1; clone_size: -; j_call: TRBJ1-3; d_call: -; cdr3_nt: TGTGCCAGCAGCTCGCGGGGACACCTTGGAAACACCATATATTTT; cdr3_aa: CASSSRGHLGNTIYF
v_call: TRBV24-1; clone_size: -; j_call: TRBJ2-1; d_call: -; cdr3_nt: TGTGCCACCAGTGATTGGAGCAGGGATGGGTACAATGAGCAGTTCTTC; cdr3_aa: CATSDWSRDGYNEQFF
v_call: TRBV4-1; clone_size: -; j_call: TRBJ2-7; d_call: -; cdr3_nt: TGCGCCAGCAGCCCTAGTGGGAGGCCCTACGAGCAGTACTTC; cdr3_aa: CASSPSGRPYEQYF
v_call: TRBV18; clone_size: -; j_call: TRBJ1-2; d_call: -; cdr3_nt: TGTGCCAGCTCCCCCGTAGAGGTGGGCTATGGCTACACCTTC; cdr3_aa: CASSPVEVGYGYTF
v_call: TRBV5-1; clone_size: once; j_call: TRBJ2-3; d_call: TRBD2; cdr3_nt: TGCGCCAGCAGCTTGGCTCAGACTAGCGGCCGCACAGATACGCAGTATTTT; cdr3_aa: CASSLAQTSGRTDTQYF
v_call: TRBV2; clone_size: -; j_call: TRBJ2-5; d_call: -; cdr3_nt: TGTGCCAGCAGTGAAGTGGGGACTGTTTGGGAGACCCAGTACTTC; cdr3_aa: CASSEVGTVWETQYF
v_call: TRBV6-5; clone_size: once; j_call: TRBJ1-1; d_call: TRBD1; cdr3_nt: TGTGCCAGCAGTTACACCGGGACAGGGGTAAGGACTGAAGCTTTCTTT; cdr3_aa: CASSYTGTGVRTEAFF
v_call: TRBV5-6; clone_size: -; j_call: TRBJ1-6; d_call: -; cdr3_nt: TGTGCCAGCAGCTCCTTCCTAAATTCACCCCTCCACTTT; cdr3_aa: CASSSFLNSPLHF
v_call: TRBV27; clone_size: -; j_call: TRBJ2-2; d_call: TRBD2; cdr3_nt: TGTGCCAGCAGTTCCCCTAGCGGGAGGGCGGGCACCGGGGAGCTGTTTTTT; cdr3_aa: CASSSPSGRAGTGELFF
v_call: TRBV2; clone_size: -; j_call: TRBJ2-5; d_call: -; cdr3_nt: TGTGCCAGCAGCTGGACCCAAGAGACCCAGTACTTC; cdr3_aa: CASSWTQETQYF
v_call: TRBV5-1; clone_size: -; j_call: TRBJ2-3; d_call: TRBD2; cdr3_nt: TGCGCCAGCAGCTCCTCCCGGGACTATGGCCAGCAGTATTTT; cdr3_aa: CASSSSRDYGQQYF
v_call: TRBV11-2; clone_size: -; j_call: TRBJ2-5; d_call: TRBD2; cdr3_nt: TGTGTCAGCAGCTTAGTACGTCCTAGCGGGAAGGGGGTGGCCCAGTACTTC; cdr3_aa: CVSSLVRPSGKGVAQYF
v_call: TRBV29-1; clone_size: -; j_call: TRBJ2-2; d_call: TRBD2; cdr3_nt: TGCAGCGCCGGGGAGGGGTCCACCGGGGAGCTGTTTTTT; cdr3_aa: CSAGEGSTGELFF
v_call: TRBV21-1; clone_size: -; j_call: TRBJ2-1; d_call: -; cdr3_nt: TGTGCCAGCAGCAAAGTGATAGCGGGAGCCTACAATGAGCAGTTCTTC; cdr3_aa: CASSKVIAGAYNEQFF
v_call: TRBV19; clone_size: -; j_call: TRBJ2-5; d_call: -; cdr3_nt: TGTGCCAGTAGAAAGGCTAACGAGGAGACCCAGTACTTC; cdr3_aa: CASRKANEETQYF
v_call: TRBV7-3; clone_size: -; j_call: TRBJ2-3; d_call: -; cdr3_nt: TGTGCCAGCAGAGGGACAGATACGCAGTATTTT; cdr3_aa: CASRGTDTQYF
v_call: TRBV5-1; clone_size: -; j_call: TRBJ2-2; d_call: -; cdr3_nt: TGCGCCAGCAGCCCCCTGCAGCCCGGGGAGCTGTTTTTT; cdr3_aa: CASSPLQPGELFF
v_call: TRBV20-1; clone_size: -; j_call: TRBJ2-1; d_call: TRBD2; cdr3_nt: TGCAGTGCTAGTCCCGGGACTAGCGGGACAAATGAGCAGTTCTTC; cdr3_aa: CSASPGTSGTNEQFF
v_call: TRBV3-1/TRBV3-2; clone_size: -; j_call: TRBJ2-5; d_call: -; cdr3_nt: TGTGCCAGCAGCGGGGGGTTGGAGACCCAGTACTTC; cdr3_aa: CASSGGLETQYF
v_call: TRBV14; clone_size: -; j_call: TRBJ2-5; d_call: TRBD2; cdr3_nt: TGTGCCAGCAGCCAAGTTCGCGGGGGGCGCCAAAAAGAGACCCAGTACTTC; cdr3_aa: CASSQVRGGRQKETQYF
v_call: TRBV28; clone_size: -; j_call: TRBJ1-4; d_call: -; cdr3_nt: TGTGCCAGCAGTCTCGATCCTTTTTCTGGAAAACTGTTTTTT; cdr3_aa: CASSLDPFSGKLFF
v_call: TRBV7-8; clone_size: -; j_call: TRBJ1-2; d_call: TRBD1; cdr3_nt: TGTGCCAGCAGCGTTGGGACAGCTAACTATGGCTACACCTTC; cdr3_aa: CASSVGTANYGYTF
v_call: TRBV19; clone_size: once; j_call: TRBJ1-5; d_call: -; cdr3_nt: TGTGCCAGTAGCAGTGGGACCTTCCGAGCCCCCCAGCATTTT; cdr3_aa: CASSSGTFRAPQHF
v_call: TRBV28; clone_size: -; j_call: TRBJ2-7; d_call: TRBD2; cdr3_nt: TGTGCCAGCCACAGTTATACGGGAGGGCTCGTTAGCTCCTACGAGCAGTACTTC; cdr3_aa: CASHSYTGGLVSSYEQYF
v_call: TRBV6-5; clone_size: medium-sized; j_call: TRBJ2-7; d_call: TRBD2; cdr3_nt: TGTGCCAGCAGTCAGACTAGCGGGAGCTACGAGCAGTACTTC; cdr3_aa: CASSQTSGSYEQYF
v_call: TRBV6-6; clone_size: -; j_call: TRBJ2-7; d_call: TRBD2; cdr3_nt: TGTGCCAGCAGTCCCACCGTGGCGGGAGGTCCTTTCTACGAGCAGTACTTC; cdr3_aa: CASSPTVAGGPFYEQYF
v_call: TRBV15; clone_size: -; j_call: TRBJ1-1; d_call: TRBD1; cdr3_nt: TGTGCCACCAGCAGCGGGACAGCTGAAGCTTTCTTT; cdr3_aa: CATSSGTAEAFF
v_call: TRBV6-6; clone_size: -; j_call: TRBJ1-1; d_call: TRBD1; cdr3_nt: TGTGCCAGCAGTTTTCAGGGGGGGACTGAAGCTTTCTTT; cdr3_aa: CASSFQGGTEAFF
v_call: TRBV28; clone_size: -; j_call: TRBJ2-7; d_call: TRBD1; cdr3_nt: TGTGCCAGCAGGGGACCGGGACAGAACTACGAGCAGTACTTC; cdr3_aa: CASRGPGQNYEQYF